These T cell receptor beta chains were read from a single sample in a study of control samples from healthy donors and cancer patients. Profiled with immunoSEQ multiplex PCR; TCRdb holds only in-frame clones, not every one. The sample consists of about 190,000 clones, around 90% of them appearing once. Sequencing used blood. The receptors derive from a man younger than 45 in good health. The CDR3 runs from the conserved cysteine through the conserved F or W. The order of the fields is D gene, J gene, clone size, V gene, CDR3 DNA, CDR3 protein. D genes are given only for firm matches. Clone size is stated in some rows and not others, as once, few, many or a class when expanded.

d_call: TRBD2
j_call: TRBJ2-7
clone_size: NA
v_call: TRBV6-2/TRBV6-3
cdr3_nt: TGTGCCAGCAGTTACGCCGGGACTATCTACGAGCAGTACTTC
cdr3_aa: CASSYAGTIYEQYF

d_call: TRBD1
j_call: TRBJ2-5
clone_size: once
v_call: TRBV29-1
cdr3_nt: TGCAGCGCCCGACAGGGGAGCGGCGAGACCCAGTACTTC
cdr3_aa: CSARQGSGETQYF

d_call: NA
j_call: TRBJ2-1
clone_size: NA
v_call: TRBV5-3
cdr3_nt: TGTGCCAGTCCCGGGGGCGAGGATGAGCAGTTCTTC
cdr3_aa: CASPGGEDEQFF

d_call: TRBD2
j_call: TRBJ2-3
clone_size: once
v_call: TRBV11-3
cdr3_nt: TGTGCCAGCAGCCTGCGGGGGCGGGGGGCAGCTGATACGCAGTATTTT
cdr3_aa: CASSLRGRGAADTQYF

d_call: NA
j_call: TRBJ2-2
clone_size: NA
v_call: TRBV5-8
cdr3_nt: TGTGCCAGCAGCTTAGGGACCGATGAGCTGTTTTTT
cdr3_aa: CASSLGTDELFF

d_call: NA
j_call: TRBJ2-7
clone_size: NA
v_call: TRBV28
cdr3_nt: TGTGCCAGCAGTTTGGTAGACCTCAACTCCTACGAGCAGTACTTC
cdr3_aa: CASSLVDLNSYEQYF

d_call: NA
j_call: TRBJ1-2
clone_size: NA
v_call: TRBV10-2
cdr3_nt: TGCGCCAGCAGTGAGTCGCAGGGATGGAAGGGCTACACCTTC
cdr3_aa: CASSESQGWKGYTF

d_call: TRBD1
j_call: TRBJ2-7
clone_size: NA
v_call: TRBV5-1
cdr3_nt: TGCGCCAGCAGCTCCTGGGACAGCGCCTCCTACGAGCAGTACTTC
cdr3_aa: CASSSWDSASYEQYF

d_call: TRBD1
j_call: TRBJ1-5
clone_size: once
v_call: TRBV24-1
cdr3_nt: TGTGCCACCAGTGACTCGGGACAGGGGATCCCTCACAATCAGCCCCAGCATTTT
cdr3_aa: CATSDSGQGIPHNQPQHF

d_call: NA
j_call: TRBJ1-2
clone_size: once
v_call: TRBV7-9
cdr3_nt: TGTGCCAGCAGCCCTGGGGCAACCGGACAAAGGGAAGGCTACACCTTC
cdr3_aa: CASSPGATGQREGYTF

d_call: NA
j_call: TRBJ1-4
clone_size: NA
v_call: TRBV11-2
cdr3_nt: TGTGCCAGCAGCTTGGGGCTGAGAAATGAAAAACTGTTTTTT
cdr3_aa: CASSLGLRNEKLFF

d_call: TRBD1
j_call: TRBJ1-2
clone_size: NA
v_call: TRBV14
cdr3_nt: TGTGCCAGCAGCCAGATGGACAGGAACGGCTACACCTTC
cdr3_aa: CASSQMDRNGYTF

d_call: TRBD1
j_call: TRBJ2-6
clone_size: NA
v_call: TRBV7-9
cdr3_nt: TGTGCCAGCAGCGGGACAGGGTCCCCGGGGGCTGGGGCCAACGTCCTGACTTTC
cdr3_aa: CASSGTGSPGAGANVLTF

d_call: NA
j_call: TRBJ1-2
clone_size: NA
v_call: TRBV19
cdr3_nt: TGTGCCAGTAGTCGGGGGAACTATGGCTACACCTTC
cdr3_aa: CASSRGNYGYTF

d_call: TRBD1
j_call: TRBJ1-5
clone_size: once
v_call: TRBV5-1
cdr3_nt: TGCGCCAGCAGCTTAGGTATCGACAGGGGGCAGCCCCAGCATTTT
cdr3_aa: CASSLGIDRGQPQHF

d_call: NA
j_call: TRBJ2-5
clone_size: NA
v_call: TRBV5-6
cdr3_nt: TGTGCCAGCAGCTTGGCTCCCGAGGCCCAGTACTTC
cdr3_aa: CASSLAPEAQYF

d_call: NA
j_call: TRBJ1-6
clone_size: NA
v_call: TRBV2
cdr3_nt: TGTGCCAGCCACCGCACAGGGCCGGATTCACCCCTCCACTTT
cdr3_aa: CASHRTGPDSPLHF

d_call: NA
j_call: TRBJ2-7
clone_size: NA
v_call: TRBV9
cdr3_nt: TGTGCCAGCAGCGTAGGGGAGACGGGTTCCTACGAGCAGTACTTC
cdr3_aa: CASSVGETGSYEQYF

d_call: NA
j_call: TRBJ2-2
clone_size: NA
v_call: TRBV7-9
cdr3_nt: TGTGCCAGCAGCCCCGACAGGACCGGGGAGCTGTTTTTT
cdr3_aa: CASSPDRTGELFF

d_call: NA
j_call: TRBJ2-7
clone_size: NA
v_call: TRBV2
cdr3_nt: TGTGCCAGCACCATATCCCGTAGCGACGAGCAGTACTTC
cdr3_aa: CASTISRSDEQYF

d_call: NA
j_call: TRBJ1-1
clone_size: NA
v_call: TRBV3-1/TRBV3-2
cdr3_nt: TGTGCCAGCAGCCAAGAAAAGGGAGCTGTCACTGAAGCTTTCTTT
cdr3_aa: CASSQEKGAVTEAFF

d_call: NA
j_call: TRBJ1-1
clone_size: NA
v_call: TRBV4-2
cdr3_nt: TGTGCCAGCAGCCAAGATGTCCGCGGCAAGAACACTGAAGCTTTCTTT
cdr3_aa: CASSQDVRGKNTEAFF

d_call: NA
j_call: TRBJ1-2
clone_size: NA
v_call: TRBV4-1
cdr3_nt: TGCGCCAGCAGCCAAGAGCCCAGGATTTTTACTAATGGCTACACCTTC
cdr3_aa: CASSQEPRIFTNGYTF